The clone carrying this T cell receptor (beta chain) was recorded a few times. This entry is derived from a study of blood T cell repertoires in COVID-19. Looking at the study overall: Samples of COVID-19 (acute and convalescent) were obtained from the United States, Italy and Spain.

The ends were cut back, 7 bases at V and 3 bases at J, with 18 bases in the middle. Looked up from germline, CDR1 is MGHDK and CDR2 is SYGVNS. The CDR3 consists of 15 residues. Using immunoSEQ multiplex PCR, the repertoire was profiled, and TCRdb retains in-frame clones only, with some absent. The sample lists 250,000 or so clones, 75% to 90% occurring once. This TCR was recovered from a woman aged 40 to 55 who had recovered from COVID-19. The specimen was peripheral blood. The rearrangement uses TRBV25-1 and TRBJ1-1, with D maybe TRBD1 (6 bases). The DNA for the CDR3 is TGTGCCAGCACCACTACTTCCTCAGGGGACACTGAAGCTTTCTTT. Amino acids: CASTTTSSGDTEAFF. The full variable domain, with the rest looked up from reference TRBV25-1 and TRBJ1-1, is EADIYQTPRYLVIGTGKKITLECSQTMGHDKMYWYQQDPGMELHLIHYSYGVNSTEKGDLSSESTVSRIRTEHFPLTLESARPSHTSQYLCASTTTSSGDTEAFFGQGTRLTVV.